One and the same sample provided the 21 T cell receptor beta chains below, sequenced in a study of radiotherapy plus CTLA-4 blockade in lung cancer. Generated by immunoSEQ multiplex PCR, the TCRdb table keeps only in-frame clones and is missing some. Among about 120,000 clones, about 87% were seen once, and the ten largest hold approximately 7%. Sequenced here: peripheral blood, sampled from a patient treated with radiotherapy plus ipilimumab. These receptors originate from a human donor with non-small cell lung cancer that progressed on radiotherapy plus ipilimumab.

The rearrangement uses TRBV14 and TRBJ1-2; D might be TRBD1 (6 bases). This CDR3 spans 13 amino acids. Germline CDR1 and CDR2: SGHDN and FVKESK. The V end was cut by 3 bases, the J end by 4 bases, with 9 bases between. CDR3 bases: TGTGCCAGCAGCCAGAACAGGGCCTATGGCTACACCTTC. Its translation: CASSQNRAYGYTF.

The chain has TRBV6-5 and TRBJ2-1; tentatively, D is TRBD1 (6 bases). The CDR3 totals 13 residues. CDR1 MNHEY and CDR2 SVGAGI come from the germline V gene. The V and J ends lost 6 bases and 9 bases respectively, with 15 bases between them. CDR3 region: CASSRGIAREQFF. CDR3 coding DNA: TGTGCCAGCAGCAGGGGTATAGCGCGTGAGCAGTTCTTC.

The genes are TRBV9 and TRBJ1-1; D is perhaps TRBD1 (5 bases). The CDR3 sequence is 14 residues long. Per germline, CDR1 SGDLS and CDR2 YYNGEE. V was clipped by 5 bases and J by 4 bases, with 15 bases between them. CDR3 protein: CASSPQGVATEAFF. CDR3 nucleotide sequence: TGTGCCAGCAGTCCTCAGGGTGTAGCCACTGAAGCTTTCTTT.

The rearrangement links TRBV18 to TRBJ2-7; 8 bases are a match to TRBD1. The CDR3 totals 14 residues. J was trimmed by 3 bases and V by 1 base; bases with no gene match: 2. The germline V gene encodes CDR1 KGHSH and CDR2 LQKENI. The CDR3, as DNA: TGTGCCAGCTCACCACTGACAGGGGACTACGAGCAGTACTTC. Translated: CASSPLTGDYEQYF.

The chain employs TRBV5-1 and TRBJ1-2, with D possibly being TRBD1 (5 bases). The length of the CDR3 is 16 residues. The V gene lost 0 bases and the J gene lost 1 base, with 13 bases spanning the gap. Germline loops: CDR1 SGHRS, CDR2 YFSETQ. DNA of the CDR3: TGCGCCAGCAGCTTGGGTCACACAGGCTTTAACTATGGCTACACCTTC. Protein sequence: CASSLGHTGFNYGYTF.

This clone was detected a few times. This chain links TRBV7-3 with TRBJ1-1; TRBD1 might be the D (5 bases). This CDR3 region has 17 residues. The germline V gene has CDR1 SGHTA and CDR2 FQGTGA. V was shortened by 4 bases and J by 4 bases, with 22 bases between the two germline ends. The CDR3 spells CASSSPGVPNLVTEAFF. CDR3 nucleotides: TGTGCCAGCAGCTCGCCGGGGGTACCTAACCTGGTCACTGAAGCTTTCTTT.

The gene calls are TRBV10-3 and TRBJ2-1, with 8 positions matching TRBD2. CDR1 is ENHRY and CDR2 is SYGVKD in the germline V gene. This CDR3 has 15 amino acids. The ends lost 5 bases at V and 12 bases at J; junction bases unmatched: 15. The CDR3 sequence: CAISPFSGVSEGQFF. DNA for the CDR3: TGTGCCATCAGTCCATTTAGCGGGGTATCGGAGGGGCAGTTCTTC.

The V and J genes are TRBV27 and TRBJ1-5; 7 positions match TRBD1. Trimming removed 5 bases from V and 2 bases from J; junction bases left unmatched: 12. Looked up from germline, CDR1 is MNHEY and CDR2 is SMNVEV (reference sequence). The CDR3 runs to 17 residues. CDR3 region: CASSPMAGGKGNQPQHF. The DNA of the CDR3 is TGTGCCAGCAGTCCCATGGCAGGGGGAAAAGGCAATCAGCCCCAGCATTTT.

The genes are TRBV11-2 and TRBJ2-3; TRBD2 agrees at 9 bases. CDR1 is SGHAT, CDR2 FQNNGV, per germline. The CDR3 is 17 residues long. V lost 4 bases to trimming and J lost 6 bases; unmatched junction nucleotides: 14. The chain's CDR3 is CASSSKSRLAVRDTQYF. As DNA, the CDR3 is TGTGCCAGCAGCTCAAAAAGTAGACTAGCGGTTCGGGATACGCAGTATTTT.

This chain links TRBV4-1 with TRBJ2-7, with 8 bases identical to TRBD2. The CDR3 spans 15 residues. Germline V gene sequence: CDR1 MGHRA, CDR2 YSYEKL. V gave up 4 bases and J gave up 2 bases; unmatched junction bases: 7. The CDR3 here is CASSRGAGGAYEQYF. The CDR3, as DNA: TGCGCCAGCAGCCGAGGCGCGGGAGGTGCCTACGAGCAGTACTTC.

This chain connects TRBV19 to TRBJ2-5; D perhaps matches TRBD2 (5 bases). CDR3 length: 17 residues. Germline V CDR1 and CDR2: LNHDA, SQIVND (reference sequence). Trimming took off 5 bases at V and 5 bases at J, with 24 bases between the two ends. CDR3 sequence (DNA): TGTGCCAGTAGTGTGGGATCGGGCTTCGAGGGAGAGGAGACCCAGTACTTC. Its translation is CASSVGSGFEGEETQYF.

V and J are TRBV2 and TRBJ2-7; D may be TRBD2 (5 bases). Germline CDR1 and CDR2: SNHLY and FYNNEI. This CDR3 has 15 amino acids. With 1 base removed from V and 5 bases from J, the gap between germline ends came to 15 bases. CDR3 nucleotides: TGTGCCAGCAGTGAAGGTAATAGAGAGGGCGACGAGCAGTACTTC. Its translation is CASSEGNREGDEQYF.

The V and J genes are TRBV28 and TRBJ2-1; no clear D gene. Trimming took 3 bases from V and 15 from J, leaving 15 bases between them. This CDR3 is 12 amino acids long. Germline V gene lookup returns CDR1 MDHEN and CDR2 SYDVKM. The CDR3 DNA sequence: TGTGCCAGCAGTTTTCTAAAGGGTTCTGCGTTCTTC. This sequence encodes CASSFLKGSAFF.

V usage is TRBV5-1 and J usage is TRBJ2-7; 10 bases map to TRBD1. J gave up 3 bases and V 0 bases, and 9 bases lay outside the gene matches. The CDR3 totals 17 residues. In germline, CDR1 is SGHRS, CDR2 YFSETQ. The CDR3 is CASSLGAGTGADYEQYF. The CDR3 bases are TGCGCCAGCAGCTTGGGTGCGGGGACAGGGGCGGACTACGAGCAGTACTTC. The whole variable domain, remainder taken from reference TRBV5-1 and TRBJ2-7, is KAGVTQTPRYLIKTRGQQVTLSCSPISGHRSVSWYQQTPGQGLQFLFEYFSETQRNKGNFPGRFSGRQFSNSRSEMNVSTLELGDSALYLCASSLGAGTGADYEQYFGPGTRLTVT.

V usage is TRBV6-1 and J usage is TRBJ2-7; tentatively, D is TRBD1 (6 bases). This CDR3 is 14 amino acids long. Germline V gives CDR1 MNHNS, CDR2 SASEGT. The V and J ends lost 7 bases and 6 bases respectively, with 19 bases between them. CDR3 sequence (DNA): TGTGCCAGCAAACGGACAGAGGATGTACGCGAGCAGTACTTC. As protein: CASKRTEDVREQYF.

The chain uses TRBV5-4 and TRBJ1-1; 10 bases line up with TRBD1. CDR1 is SGHNT, CDR2 YYREEE, per germline (reference sequence). CDR3 length equals 15 residues. J gave up 9 bases and V 0 bases, and 8 bases lay outside the gene matches. CDR3 protein: CASSLARTGGRKAFF. In DNA form, the CDR3 reads TGTGCCAGCAGCTTGGCTAGGACAGGGGGGCGCAAAGCTTTCTTT.

The chain employs TRBV29-1 and TRBJ2-7; 7 nucleotides line up with TRBD1. V trimming: 4 bases; J trimming: 4 bases; junction bases outside the gene matches: 4. Germline CDR1 reads SQVTM; CDR2 reads ANQGSEA. CDR3 length: 12 residues. CDR3 sequence reads: CSVGVGQYEQYF. The CDR3 DNA reads as TGCAGCGTTGGTGTGGGACAGTACGAGCAGTACTTC.

This chain links TRBV27 with TRBJ2-2; D gene uncertain. The CDR3 runs 15 residues. Germline loops: CDR1 MNHEY, CDR2 SMNVEV (reference sequence). V dropped 1 base and J dropped 0 bases, with 6 bases sitting between them. This chain's CDR3 is CASSLYTTNTGELFF. In DNA form, the CDR3 reads TGTGCCAGCAGTTTATATACTACGAACACCGGGGAGCTGTTTTTT.

The V call is TRBV5-1, the J call TRBJ1-2; 12 nucleotides agree with TRBD1. V shed 4 bases and J 5 bases; nucleotides not matched to a gene: 3. Per germline, CDR1 SGHRS and CDR2 YFSETQ. CDR3 length: 14 residues. CDR3: CASSPGQGAYGYTF. The CDR3 nucleotides are TGCGCCAGCAGCCCGGGACAGGGGGCTTATGGCTACACCTTC.

This clone showed up just once. This rearrangement joins TRBV19 to TRBJ1-4; the match to TRBD1 covers 7 bases. CDR3 length: 19 residues. Germline-derived CDR1 and CDR2 are LNHDA and SQIVND (reference sequence). The ends lost 3 bases at V and 0 bases at J; junction bases unmatched: 13. CDR3 sequence: CASSIRTGLFTTTNEKLFF. The CDR3 coding sequence is TGTGCCAGTAGTATCCGGACAGGTCTTTTTACCACAACTAATGAAAAACTGTTTTTT.

CDR3: CASSYTEGTSPNEQFF. In DNA form, the CDR3 reads TGTGCCAGCAGTTACACCGAGGGGACTAGCCCCAATGAGCAGTTCTTC. The chain has TRBV6-6 and TRBJ2-1; TRBD2 matches at 9 bases. V gave up 2 bases and J gave up 6 bases; unmatched junction bases: 8. CDR1 is MNHNY, CDR2 SVGAGI, per germline (reference sequence). The CDR3 has 16 residues.